This passage covers 14 T cell receptor beta chains from one sample sequenced in a study of blood T cell repertoires in COVID-19. Only in-frame clones appear in the TCRdb table, and some are missing; sequencing was by immunoSEQ multiplex PCR. This sample has around 28,000 clones, with roughly nine tenths found just once. Sequencing input: peripheral blood. Receptors originate from an older man with acute or convalescent COVID-19.

The gene calls are TRBV4-1 and TRBJ2-2, with 12 bases fitting TRBD2. V shed 4 bases and J 5 bases; nucleotides not matched to a gene: 8. Germline assignment: CDR1 MGHRA and CDR2 YSYEKL. The CDR3 spans 17 residues. The CDR3 nucleotides are TGCGCCAGCAGCCCGCGCGGACTAGCGGGGAATACCGGGGAGCTGTTTTTT. It yields the protein CASSPRGLAGNTGELFF.

The rearrangement joins TRBV19 to TRBJ2-1, with TRBD2 matching 8 bases. V lost 0 bases, J lost 4 bases, and 5 bases stayed unmatched. Germline assignment: CDR1 LNHDA and CDR2 SQIVND (reference sequence). The CDR3 has 16 residues. The CDR3 loop reads CASSIDGRAAYNEQFF. CDR3 nucleotides: TGTGCCAGTAGTATAGACGGGAGGGCCGCTTACAATGAGCAGTTCTTC.

The table lists this clone with a few counts. The chain is built from TRBV7-9 and TRBJ2-1; 11 bases match TRBD2. Germline V lookup: CDR1 SEHNR, CDR2 FQNEAQ (reference sequence). With 5 bases clipped from V and 0 bases from J, the junction kept 12 bases outside the gene matches. This CDR3 has 19 residues. In nucleotides, the CDR3 is TGTGCCAGCAGCCCGTCTTCCGGGACTAGCGGTAGCTCCTACAATGAGCAGTTCTTC. Encoded protein: CASSPSSGTSGSSYNEQFF.

The rearrangement links TRBV7-6 to TRBJ2-2, with D uncertain. The CDR3 is 16 residues long. The germline V gene encodes CDR1 SGHVS and CDR2 FNYEAQ. With 2 bases removed from V and 0 bases from J, the gap between germline ends came to 10 bases. The CDR3: CASSLMTGSNTGELFF. For the CDR3, the DNA is TGTGCCAGCAGCTTAATGACGGGTTCGAACACCGGGGAGCTGTTTTTT. Drawing the rest from reference TRBV7-6 and TRBJ2-2, the complete variable domain is GAGVSQSPRYKVTKRGQDVALRCDPISGHVSLYWYRQALGQGPEFLTYFNYEAQQDKSGLPNDRFSAERPEGSISTLTIQRTEQRDSAMYRCASSLMTGSNTGELFFGEGSRLTVL.

The chain joins TRBV27 to TRBJ1-1, with D possibly matching TRBD1 (5 bases). The CDR3 extends over 16 amino acids. Trimming cost V 8 bases and J 0 bases, with 19 bases left between them. Germline CDR1 reads MNHEY; CDR2 reads SMNVEV (reference sequence). The CDR3 DNA reads as TGTGCCAGCCGATCCCCGGGACTCCGGATGAACACTGAAGCTTTCTTT. Residues: CASRSPGLRMNTEAFF.

The chain joins TRBV29-1 to TRBJ1-1; no firm D call. CDR3 length equals 12 residues. V was trimmed by 6 bases and J by 2 bases, leaving 10 bases between them. Germline loops: CDR1 SQVTM, CDR2 ANQGSEA. CDR3 nucleotides: TGCAGCGTAAAGACATCTAACACTGAAGCTTTCTTT. It encodes CSVKTSNTEAFF.

CDR3 region: CASSPSREGRRNIQYF. In nucleotides, the CDR3 is TGCGCCAGCAGCCCGTCCCGGGAGGGCCGGAGGAACATTCAGTACTTC. The chain employs TRBV4-1 and TRBJ2-4; 8 bases align to TRBD2. CDR3 size: 16 residues. The V gene's germline CDR1 is MGHRA and CDR2 YSYEKL. V shed 4 bases, J shed 7 bases, and the junction held 12 bases outside the gene matches.

This clone was seen a handful of times. The V and J genes are TRBV10-2 and TRBJ2-7, with 8 bases that match TRBD1. V trimming: 4 bases; J trimming: 0 bases; junction bases outside the gene matches: 11. CDR1 and CDR2 from the germline V gene are WSHSY and SAAADI. This CDR3 region has 17 residues. The CDR3 region has the DNA TGCGCCAGCAGTGCGGTCCCGCGACAGGGGAACTCCTACGAGCAGTACTTC. It translates to CASSAVPRQGNSYEQYF.

This clone was observed once. The J gene is TRBJ1-2, the V gene TRBV9; D possibly corresponds to TRBD1 (5 bases). CDR3 length: 17 residues. Between the trimmed V and J ends, which lost 2 bases and 4 bases, there was a span of 21 bases. CDR1 is SGDLS and CDR2 is YYNGEE in the germline V gene. The DNA for the CDR3 is TGTGCCAGCAGCGTTGATCTCTTCGAGCAGGGAGGCTATGGCTACACCTTC. It encodes CASSVDLFEQGGYGYTF.

The gene calls are TRBV5-8 and TRBJ2-2; D unclear. Trimming shortened V by 8 bases and J by 2 bases, and 13 bases separated the two germline ends. The germline V gene has CDR1 SGHTS and CDR2 YDEGEE. This CDR3 has 14 residues. In nucleotides, the CDR3 is TGTGCCAGTCATTCGCACTTTAACACCGGGGAGCTGTTTTTT. Its protein is CASHSHFNTGELFF.

The rearrangement links TRBV28 to TRBJ1-2; 7 nucleotides align to TRBD1. V was pared by 4 bases and J by 7 bases, with 18 bases of the junction left unmatched. There are 17 residues in the CDR3. Germline CDR1 reads MDHEN; CDR2 reads SYDVKM. Here the CDR3 reads CASSSLHRGTEASGYTF. The CDR3 DNA follows: TGTGCCAGCAGTTCTCTCCACAGGGGCACCGAGGCCAGTGGCTACACCTTC.

The gene calls are TRBV18 and TRBJ1-5; 8 bases agree with TRBD1. The V segment lost 5 bases and the J segment 0 bases; nucleotides outside the gene matches: 6. Germline values: CDR1 KGHSH, CDR2 LQKENI. There are 16 residues in the CDR3. CDR3 DNA: TGTGCCAGCTCAAAGACCGGACAGGGTAGCAATCAGCCCCAGCATTTT. This encodes CASSKTGQGSNQPQHF.

A few counts support this clone. The chain is built from TRBV6-5 and TRBJ1-2; D is possibly TRBD1 (6 bases). The length of the CDR3 is 13 residues. Germline CDR1 is MNHEY and CDR2 is SVGAGI. Deletions cut 10 bases from V and 7 bases from J, with 19 bases between. CDR3 loop: CATSGESGSGYTF. CDR3 DNA: TGTGCCACCTCAGGGGAATCAGGCAGTGGCTACACCTTC.

The chain recombines TRBV27 with TRBJ2-3, with 9 nucleotides matching TRBD1. This CDR3 contains 14 residues. Germline CDR1 and CDR2: MNHEY and SMNVEV (reference sequence). The V gene end was trimmed by 11 bases and the J gene end by 5 bases; junction bases not matched to a gene: 11. The CDR3 spells CAARTGGKRDTQYF. In DNA, the CDR3 is TGTGCCGCCAGAACAGGGGGCAAAAGAGATACGCAGTATTTT.